This T cell receptor (beta chain) appears in the sequencing data of a study of tumor and adjacent non-tumor tissue in lung cancer. Study findings and constraints: Tumor tissue had significantly higher TCR diversity than normal lung.

A modified ARM-PCR protocol with three rounds of nested PCR amplified TCRbeta. One entry per CDR3 protein, called by TCRdb with MiXCR from the multiplex PCR reads. Among under 95,000 distinct CDR3 sequences listed, about 72% were seen once. The template was RNA from unsorted bulk tissue. The CDR3 is made up of 16 amino acids. Turning to this clonotype: Its specificity is not known. One end of the junction does not line up with germline, which may come from a read error.

The sequence derives from a man in his 60s with non-small cell lung cancer. The sample was lung tumor tissue. The chain couples TRBV12-3 or TRBV12-4 to TRBJ2-4, with 7 nucleotides matching TRBD1. The CDR3 sequence is CTSSSGQVAQGDIQYF. The CDR3 bases are TGTACCAGCAGCTCCGGACAGGTGGCGCAAGGTGACATTCAGTACTTC.